In this sample, the clone carrying this T cell receptor beta chain turned up a few times. No antigen is known for it. This sample is part of a study of T-cell memory formation after mild COVID-19. Study-level points and caveats: Mostly located in CM and EM were contracting CD4+ clones, with contracting CD8+ clones located in EMRA.

TCRdb redid the calling of the 5' RACE reads with MiXCR, one entry per CDR3 protein. The repertoire holds some 86,000 distinct CDR3 sequences, with around a quarter as singletons. The ends lost 4 bases at V and 4 bases at J; junction bases unmatched: 5. CDR1 and CDR2 from the germline V gene are LGHNA and YSLEER. This CDR3 is built from 14 residues. Input material: PBMCs or a T cell subset sorted from them (not recorded which). V is TRBV4-3 and J is TRBJ2-5; 8 bases fit TRBD2. This sequence was found in a young man who had mild COVID-19 (a few samples of this study predate the infection). Cell type and time point are not known. CDR3 sequence: CASSLTGGVETQYF. CDR3 DNA: TGCGCCAGCAGCCTAACGGGGGGGGTAGAGACCCAGTACTTC.